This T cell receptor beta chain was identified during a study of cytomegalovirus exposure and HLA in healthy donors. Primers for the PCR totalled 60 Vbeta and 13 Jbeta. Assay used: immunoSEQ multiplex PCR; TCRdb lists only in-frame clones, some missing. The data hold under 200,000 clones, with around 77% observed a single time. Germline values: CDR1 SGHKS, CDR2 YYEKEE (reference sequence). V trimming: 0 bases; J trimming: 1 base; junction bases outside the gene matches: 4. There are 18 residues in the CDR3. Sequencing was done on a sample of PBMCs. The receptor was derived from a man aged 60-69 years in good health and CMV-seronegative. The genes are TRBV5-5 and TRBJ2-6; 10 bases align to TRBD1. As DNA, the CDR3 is TGTGCCAGCAGCTTGGTAGGGACAGGGGAATCTGGGGCCAACGTCCTGACTTTC. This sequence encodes CASSLVGTGESGANVLTF.